The clone carrying this T cell receptor (beta chain) appeared a single time. A quantity of about 0.5 to 1 ug RNA underwent reverse transcription using random hexamers. It was immunoSEQ multiplex PCR that amplified TCR beta CDR3 across 54 Vbeta and 13 Jbeta. TCRdb reprocessed the immunoSEQ multiplex PCR reads via MiXCR and lists one record per CDR3 protein. The sample has over 150,000 distinct CDR3 sequences; more than 90% are singletons. These data are taken from a study of CD8 T cells in Susac syndrome. The patients who served as multiple sclerosis controls were treatment-naive and had stable or active relapsing-remitting disease that fulfilled the revised McDonald criteria. Bulk CD8+ and CD4+ cells came from magnetic negative isolation; CD8+ TEMRA by FACS. The CDR3 runs to 14 residues. The germline V gene encodes CDR1 DFQATT and CDR2 SNEGSKA (reference sequence). The V segment lost 0 bases and the J segment 6 bases; nucleotides outside the gene matches: 6.

The sample comprised CD4+ T cells from PBMCs. The clonotype originates from a human donor with multiple sclerosis. The V call is TRBV20-1, the J call TRBJ2-7; 9 nucleotides match TRBD2. The CDR3 bases are TGCAGTGCTAGAGAGCTAGCGGGAAATTCCGAGCAGTACTTC. It specifies CSARELAGNSEQYF.